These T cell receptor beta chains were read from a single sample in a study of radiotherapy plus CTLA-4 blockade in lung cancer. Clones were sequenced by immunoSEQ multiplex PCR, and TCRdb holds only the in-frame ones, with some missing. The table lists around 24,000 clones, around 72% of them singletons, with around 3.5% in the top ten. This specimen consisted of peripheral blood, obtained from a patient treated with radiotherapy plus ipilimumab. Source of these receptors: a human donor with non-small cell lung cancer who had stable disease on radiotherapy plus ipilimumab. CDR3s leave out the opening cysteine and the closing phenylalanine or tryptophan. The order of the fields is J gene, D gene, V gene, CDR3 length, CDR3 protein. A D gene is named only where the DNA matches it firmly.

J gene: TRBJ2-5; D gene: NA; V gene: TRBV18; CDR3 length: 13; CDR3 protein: ASSPPGTTGETQY
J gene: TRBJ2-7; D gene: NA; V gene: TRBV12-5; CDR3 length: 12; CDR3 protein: ASAAQGGNYEQY
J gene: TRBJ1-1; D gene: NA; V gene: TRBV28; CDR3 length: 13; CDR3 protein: ASSHRRLMNTEAF
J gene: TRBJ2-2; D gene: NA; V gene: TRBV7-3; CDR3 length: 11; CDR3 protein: ASSLNSGGELF
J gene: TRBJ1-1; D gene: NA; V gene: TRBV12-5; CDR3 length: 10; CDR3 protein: ASGPGRTEAF
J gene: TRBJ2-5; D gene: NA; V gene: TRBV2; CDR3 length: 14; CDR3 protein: ASSDPILQIQETQY
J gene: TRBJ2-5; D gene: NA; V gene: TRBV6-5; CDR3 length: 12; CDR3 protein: ASSYRGRQETQY
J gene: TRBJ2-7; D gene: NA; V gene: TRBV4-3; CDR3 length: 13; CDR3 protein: ASSQAPGGSYEQY
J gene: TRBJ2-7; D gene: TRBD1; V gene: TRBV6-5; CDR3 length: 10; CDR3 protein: ASSPRTGIGN
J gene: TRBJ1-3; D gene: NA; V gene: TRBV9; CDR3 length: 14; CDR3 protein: ASSVDRGTSGNTIY
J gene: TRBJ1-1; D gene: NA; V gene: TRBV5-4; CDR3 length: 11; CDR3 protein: ASIGQTNTEAF
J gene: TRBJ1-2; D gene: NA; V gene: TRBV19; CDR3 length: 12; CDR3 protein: ASSIDGVLGGYT
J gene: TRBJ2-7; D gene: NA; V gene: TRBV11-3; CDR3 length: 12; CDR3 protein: ASSPGSPGGEQY
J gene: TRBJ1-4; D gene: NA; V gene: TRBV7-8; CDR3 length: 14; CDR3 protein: ASSPIRDRLNEKLF
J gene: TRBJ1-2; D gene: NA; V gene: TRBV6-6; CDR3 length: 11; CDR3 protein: ASSPTGDYGYT
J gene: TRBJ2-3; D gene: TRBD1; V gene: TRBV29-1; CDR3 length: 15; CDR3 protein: SVEGPGGYLSTDTQY
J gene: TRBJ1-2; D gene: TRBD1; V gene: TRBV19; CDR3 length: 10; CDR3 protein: ASRASDRAYT
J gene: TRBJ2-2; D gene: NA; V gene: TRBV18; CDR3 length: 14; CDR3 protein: ASSQQPRPSTGELF
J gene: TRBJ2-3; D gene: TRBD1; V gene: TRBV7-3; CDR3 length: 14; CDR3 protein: ASSLKGGGGTDTQY
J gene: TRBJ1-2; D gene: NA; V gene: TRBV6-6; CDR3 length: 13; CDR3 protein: ASSYDVWGSQGYT
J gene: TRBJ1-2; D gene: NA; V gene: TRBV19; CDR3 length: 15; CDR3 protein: ASTRGHRVLAPAGYT
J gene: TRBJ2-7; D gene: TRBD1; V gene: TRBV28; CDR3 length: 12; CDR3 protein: ASSLTGDSYEQY
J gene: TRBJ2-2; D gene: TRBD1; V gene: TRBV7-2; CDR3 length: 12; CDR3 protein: ASSRDRNTGELF
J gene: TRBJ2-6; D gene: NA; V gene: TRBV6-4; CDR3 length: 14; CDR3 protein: ASSAGGFSGANVLT
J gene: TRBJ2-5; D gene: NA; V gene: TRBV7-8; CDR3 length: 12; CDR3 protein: ASSFTGTDETQY
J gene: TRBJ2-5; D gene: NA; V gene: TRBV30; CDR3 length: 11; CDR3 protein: AWGSQAQETQY
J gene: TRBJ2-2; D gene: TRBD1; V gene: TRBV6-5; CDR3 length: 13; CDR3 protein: ASSRDRGGSGELF
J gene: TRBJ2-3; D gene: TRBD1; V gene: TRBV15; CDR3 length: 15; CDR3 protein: ATSTRGQGRGTDTQY